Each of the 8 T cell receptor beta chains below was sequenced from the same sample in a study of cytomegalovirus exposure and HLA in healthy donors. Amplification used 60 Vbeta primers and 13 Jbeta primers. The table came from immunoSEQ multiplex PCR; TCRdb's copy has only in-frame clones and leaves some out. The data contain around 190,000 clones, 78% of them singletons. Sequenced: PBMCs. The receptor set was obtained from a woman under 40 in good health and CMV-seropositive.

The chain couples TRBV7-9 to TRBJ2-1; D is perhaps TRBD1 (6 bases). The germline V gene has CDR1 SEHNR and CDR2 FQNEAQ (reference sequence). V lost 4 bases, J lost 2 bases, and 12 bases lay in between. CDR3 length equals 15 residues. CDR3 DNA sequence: TGTGCCAGCAGCTGGACAGAAAAACCCTACAATGAGCAGTTCTTC. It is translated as CASSWTEKPYNEQFF.

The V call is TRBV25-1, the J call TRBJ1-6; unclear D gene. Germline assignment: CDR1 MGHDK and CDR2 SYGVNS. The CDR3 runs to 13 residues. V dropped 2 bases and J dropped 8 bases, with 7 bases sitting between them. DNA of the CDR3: TGTGCCAGCAGTGAACGGGGTGATTCACCCCTCCACTTT. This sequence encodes CASSERGDSPLHF.

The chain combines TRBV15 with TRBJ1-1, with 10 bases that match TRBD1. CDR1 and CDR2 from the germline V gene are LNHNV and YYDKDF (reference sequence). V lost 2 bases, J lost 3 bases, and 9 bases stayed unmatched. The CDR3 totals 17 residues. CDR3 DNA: TGTGCCACCAGCAGAATGGGACAGGGGCTGGGGTACACTGAAGCTTTCTTT. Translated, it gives CATSRMGQGLGYTEAFF.

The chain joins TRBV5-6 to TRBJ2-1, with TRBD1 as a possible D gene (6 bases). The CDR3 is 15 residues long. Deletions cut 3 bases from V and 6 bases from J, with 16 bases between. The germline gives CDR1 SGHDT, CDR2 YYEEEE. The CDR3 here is CASSSDRTTANEQFF. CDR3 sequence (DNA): TGTGCCAGCAGCTCTGACAGGACGACTGCCAATGAGCAGTTCTTC.

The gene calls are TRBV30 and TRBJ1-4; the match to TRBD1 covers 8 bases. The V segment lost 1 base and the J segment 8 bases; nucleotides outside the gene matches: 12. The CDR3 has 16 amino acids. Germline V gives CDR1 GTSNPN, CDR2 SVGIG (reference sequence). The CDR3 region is CAWSGGSTGEEEKLFF. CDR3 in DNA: TGTGCCTGGAGTGGGGGCTCGACAGGGGAGGAGGAAAAACTGTTTTTT.

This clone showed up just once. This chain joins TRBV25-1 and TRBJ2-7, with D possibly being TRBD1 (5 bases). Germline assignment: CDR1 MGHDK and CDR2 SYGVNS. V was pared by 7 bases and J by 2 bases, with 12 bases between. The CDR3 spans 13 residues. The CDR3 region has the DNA TGTGCCAGCACCCCGTGGGGCACCTACGAGCAGTACTTC. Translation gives CASTPWGTYEQYF.

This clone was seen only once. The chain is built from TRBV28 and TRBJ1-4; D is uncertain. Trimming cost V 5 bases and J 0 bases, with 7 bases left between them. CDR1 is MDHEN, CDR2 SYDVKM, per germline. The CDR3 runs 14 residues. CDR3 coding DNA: TGTGCCAGCAGTGCGGGAACAACTAATGAAAAACTGTTTTTT. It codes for CASSAGTTNEKLFF.

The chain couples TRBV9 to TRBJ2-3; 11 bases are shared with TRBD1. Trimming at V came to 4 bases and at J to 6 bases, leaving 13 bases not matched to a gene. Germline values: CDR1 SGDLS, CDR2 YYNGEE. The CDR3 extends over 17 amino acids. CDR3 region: CASSPRVGQGASDTQYF. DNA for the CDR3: TGTGCCAGCAGCCCACGGGTTGGACAGGGGGCTTCGGATACGCAGTATTTT.